Shown below are 5 T cell receptor beta chains from a single sample sequenced in a study of beta chain features in type 1 diabetes (dated by TCRdb to the late 2010s). Overall results and qualifications from the work: Type 1 diabetes patients showed a moderate but significant shortening of TCRB CDR3 length in all four CD4+ subsets.

Their cognate antigens are unknown. The protocol used for the library was the immunoSEQ multiplex PCR assay. The entire isolated RNA was reverse transcribed using the High Capacity cDNA Reverse Transcription Kit, and thus expressed TCRB transcripts were sequenced. TCRdb limited this immuneACCESS table to in-frame rearrangements with V and J called. A share of clones is missing; checked studies link under half to unresolved V genes, and the rest is unexplained. The sample data list more than 300,000 clones, and about a tenth of these were observed just once. Less than 1.2% of the sample is held by the ten biggest clonotypes. Sequencing input: central memory CD4+ T cells from blood. The receptors were sampled from a man aged 30 to 39 with type 1 diabetes.

There are a few counts of this clone. The chain recombines TRBV30 with TRBJ1-1; D is unresolved. The V end lost 1 base, the J end lost 4 bases, and 7 bases lay between the germline ends. The CDR3 runs 12 residues. Looked up from germline, CDR1 is GTSNPN and CDR2 is SVGIG (reference sequence). The CDR3 region has the DNA TGTGCCTGGAGTGGGACCGGCACTGAAGCTTTCTTT. It yields the protein CAWSGTGTEAFF.

This sequence joins TRBV25-1 and TRBJ1-3; perhaps TRBD1 as D (6 bases). V gave up 3 bases and J gave up 0 bases, with 9 bases separating them. Germline-derived CDR1 and CDR2 are MGHDK and SYGVNS. The CDR3 totals 15 residues. This chain's CDR3 is CASSDKTGSGNTIYF. The CDR3 DNA sequence: TGTGCCAGCAGTGACAAGACAGGCTCTGGAAACACCATATATTTT.

This clone has just a few counts. The chain has TRBV28 and TRBJ1-2; 11 positions agree with TRBD1. The V and J ends lost 8 bases and 8 bases, in that order; junction bases with no gene match: 10. The V gene's germline CDR1 is MDHEN and CDR2 SYDVKM. The CDR3 is made up of 14 amino acids. DNA of the CDR3: TGTGCCAGCCAATTGGGACAGGGGGTAAGGGGCTACACCTTC. It specifies CASQLGQGVRGYTF.

The sample holds many counts of this clone. The rearrangement uses TRBV10-1 and TRBJ1-2; unclear D gene. The germline CDR1 and CDR2 sequences are WNHNN and SYGVQD (reference sequence). The CDR3 runs 13 residues. V dropped 2 bases and J dropped 2 bases, with 6 bases sitting between them. The CDR3 here is CASSERRNYGYTF. The CDR3 nucleotides are TGCGCCAGCAGTGAGCGCAGGAACTATGGCTACACCTTC.

The rearrangement links TRBV28 to TRBJ2-7; tentative D call: TRBD1 (6 bases). The CDR3 totals 14 residues. V was cut by 4 bases and J by 5 bases, with 15 bases left in between. Germline CDR1 and CDR2: MDHEN and SYDVKM. CDR3 region: CASSSTGWINEQYF. DNA of the CDR3: TGTGCCAGCAGTTCCACAGGGTGGATCAACGAGCAGTACTTC.